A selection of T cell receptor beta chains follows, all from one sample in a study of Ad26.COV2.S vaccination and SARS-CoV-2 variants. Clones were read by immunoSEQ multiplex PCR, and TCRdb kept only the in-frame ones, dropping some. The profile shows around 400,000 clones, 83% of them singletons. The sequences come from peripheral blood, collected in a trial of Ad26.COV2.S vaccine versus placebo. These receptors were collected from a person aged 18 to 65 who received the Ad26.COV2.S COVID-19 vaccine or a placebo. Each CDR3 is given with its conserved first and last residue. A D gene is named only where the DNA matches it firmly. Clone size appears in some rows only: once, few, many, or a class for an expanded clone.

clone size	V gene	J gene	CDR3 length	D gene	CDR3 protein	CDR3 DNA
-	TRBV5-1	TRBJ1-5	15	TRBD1	CASSPGQGYNQPQHF	TGCGCCAGCAGCCCGGGACAGGGGTACAATCAGCCCCAGCATTTT
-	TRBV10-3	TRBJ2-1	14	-	CAISESEGYNEQFF	TGTGCCATCAGTGAGTCAGAGGGATACAATGAGCAGTTCTTC
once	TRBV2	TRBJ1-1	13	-	CASSAWGNTEAFF	TGTGCCAGCAGTGCCTGGGGGAACACTGAAGCTTTCTTT
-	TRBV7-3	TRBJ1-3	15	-	CASSLYPGGGNTIYF	TGTGCCAGCAGCTTATACCCCGGGGGCGGTAACACCATATATTTT
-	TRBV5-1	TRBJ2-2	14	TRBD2	CASKGLGDPGELFF	TGCGCCAGCAAGGGACTAGGGGACCCCGGGGAGCTGTTTTTT
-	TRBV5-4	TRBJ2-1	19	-	CASSLGPATGSYSYNEQFF	TGTGCCAGCAGCTTGGGCCCCGCCACAGGGAGCTACTCCTACAATGAGCAGTTCTTC
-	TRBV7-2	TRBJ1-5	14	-	CASSPDQGITPQHF	TGTGCCAGCAGCCCCGACCAAGGTATCACGCCCCAGCATTTT
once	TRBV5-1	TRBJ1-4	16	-	CASSAGRVSGSEKLFF	TGCGCCAGCAGCGCGGGGAGAGTCTCTGGATCTGAAAAACTGTTTTTT
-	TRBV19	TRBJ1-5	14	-	CASSIEQGRWPQHF	TGTGCCAGTAGTATAGAGCAGGGCCGGTGGCCCCAGCATTTT
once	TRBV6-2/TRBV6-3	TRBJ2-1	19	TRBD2	CASSLPFGLAGGKYNEQFF	TGTGCCAGCAGCCTTCCATTCGGACTAGCGGGGGGTAAATACAATGAGCAGTTCTTC
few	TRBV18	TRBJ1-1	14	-	CASSPPNSNTEAFF	TGTGCCAGCTCACCACCGAATTCGAACACTGAAGCTTTCTTT
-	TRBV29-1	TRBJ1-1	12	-	CSVSDGYTEAFF	TGCAGCGTTTCGGACGGGTACACTGAAGCTTTCTTT
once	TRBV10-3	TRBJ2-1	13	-	CAISSGTPNEQFF	TGTGCCATCAGTTCTGGGACGCCGAATGAGCAGTTCTTC
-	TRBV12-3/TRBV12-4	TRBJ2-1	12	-	CASRSLATEQFF	TGTGCCAGCAGAAGTCTGGCGACTGAGCAGTTCTTC
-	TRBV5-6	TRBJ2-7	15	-	CASSLAGQARYEQYF	TGTGCCAGCAGCTTAGCGGGACAGGCCCGCTACGAGCAGTACTTC
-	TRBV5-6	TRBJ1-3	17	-	CASSSDWGQLSGNTIYF	TGTGCCAGCAGCTCCGATTGGGGACAACTCTCTGGAAACACCATATATTTT
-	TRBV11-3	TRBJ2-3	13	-	CASSLTATDTQYF	TGTGCCAGCAGCTTAACAGCCACAGATACGCAGTATTTT
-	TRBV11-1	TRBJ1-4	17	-	CASSLAVAGATNEKLFF	TGTGCCAGCAGCTTAGCCGTCGCGGGTGCAACTAATGAAAAACTGTTTTTT
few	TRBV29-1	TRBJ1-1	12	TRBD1	CSVLRDSPEAFF	TGCAGCGTCTTAAGGGACAGCCCTGAAGCTTTCTTT
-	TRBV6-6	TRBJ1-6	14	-	CASRRDPGRGPLHF	TGTGCCAGCAGACGGGACCCAGGTAGAGGACCCCTCCACTTT
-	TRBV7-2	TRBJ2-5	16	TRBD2	CASSRTSGGAEETQYF	TGTGCCAGCAGTAGGACTAGCGGGGGGGCTGAAGAGACCCAGTACTTC
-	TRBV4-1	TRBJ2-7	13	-	CASSLTDSYEQYF	TGCGCCAGCAGCCTTACCGACTCCTACGAGCAGTACTTC
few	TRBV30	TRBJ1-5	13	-	CAWNRGTGQPQHF	TGTGCCTGGAATAGGGGAACGGGGCAGCCCCAGCATTTT
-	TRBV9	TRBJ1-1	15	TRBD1	CASGQGDGLNTEAFF	TGTGCCAGCGGTCAGGGGGACGGGCTGAACACTGAAGCTTTCTTT
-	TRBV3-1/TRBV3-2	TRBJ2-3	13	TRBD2	CASSAGGLNTQYF	TGTGCCAGCAGCGCGGGGGGGCTGAATACGCAGTATTTT
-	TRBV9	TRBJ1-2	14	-	CASSSPTRHYGYTF	TGTGCCAGCAGCTCGCCGACACGACACTATGGCTACACCTTC
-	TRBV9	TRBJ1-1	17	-	CASSPHPHRVEDTEAFF	TGTGCCAGCAGCCCTCACCCCCACAGGGTGGAGGACACTGAAGCTTTCTTT
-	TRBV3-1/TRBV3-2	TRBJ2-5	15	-	CASSQVASSWETQYF	TGTGCCAGCAGCCAAGTGGCTAGCTCTTGGGAGACCCAGTACTTC
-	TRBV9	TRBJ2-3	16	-	CASSYNLREPTDTQYF	TGTGCCAGCAGCTATAATCTCCGGGAGCCCACAGATACGCAGTATTTT
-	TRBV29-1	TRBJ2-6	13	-	CSVVDSGANVLTF	TGCAGCGTTGTTGACTCTGGGGCCAACGTCCTGACTTTC
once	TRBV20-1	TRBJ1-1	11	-	CSAKGQREAFF	TGCAGTGCTAAAGGACAGCGTGAAGCTTTCTTT
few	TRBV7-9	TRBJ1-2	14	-	CASSFLGATYGYTF	TGTGCCAGCAGCTTCTTGGGGGCGACCTATGGCTACACCTTC
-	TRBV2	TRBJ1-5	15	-	CASALQGLNNQPQHF	TGTGCCAGCGCCCTACAGGGATTAAACAATCAGCCCCAGCATTTT
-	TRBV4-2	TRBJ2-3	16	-	CASSPSPGEFTDTQYF	TGTGCCAGCAGCCCCAGTCCCGGGGAGTTCACAGATACGCAGTATTTT
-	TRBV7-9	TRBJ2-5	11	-	CASSFKETQYF	TGTGCCAGCAGCTTTAAAGAGACCCAGTACTTC
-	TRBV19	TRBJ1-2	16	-	CASLGLNPGLNYGYTF	TGTGCCAGTCTAGGACTGAACCCCGGACTTAACTATGGCTACACCTTC
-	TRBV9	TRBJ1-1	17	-	CASSVAGLKGRGTEAFF	TGTGCCAGCAGCGTAGCCGGACTTAAAGGGAGGGGGACTGAAGCTTTCTTT